These 5 T cell receptor beta chains originate from one sample sequenced in a study of T cells after somatic rescue of genetic block (TCRdb year 2020). The method was the immunoSEQ multiplex PCR assay. TCRdb retrieved this table from immuneACCESS and kept in-frame rearrangements only. Not all clones are present; in checked studies, unresolved V genes account for under half, and no reason is known for the remainder. This sample is represented by 100,000 to 120,000 clones; around 90% of them were singletons. Over 1.1% of the sample is taken by the ten largest. Source material: peripheral blood mononuclear cells (PBMCs). These receptors were taken from a young woman.

This rearrangement joins TRBV6-5 to TRBJ2-7; 7 nucleotides line up with TRBD1. The CDR3 has 13 amino acids. Germline assignment: CDR1 MNHEY and CDR2 SVGAGI. Trimming cost V 3 bases and J 6 bases; bases outside gene matches: 5. The CDR3 is CASSYFNRGEQYF. The CDR3 DNA is TGTGCCAGCAGTTATTTCAACAGGGGCGAGCAGTACTTC.

The chain is built from TRBV11-3 and TRBJ1-6; the match to TRBD1 covers 9 bases. The CDR3 spans 15 residues. The germline V gene encodes CDR1 SGHNT and CDR2 YENEEA. After removal of 5 bases from V and 9 bases from J, the junction contained 8 bases not matched to a gene. CDR3 nucleotides: TGTGCCAGCAGCCAAAACCGGGACAGGGTTTCACCCCTCCACTTT. Translation gives CASSQNRDRVSPLHF.

The rearrangement joins TRBV15 to TRBJ2-4, with D tentatively TRBD1 (5 bases). This CDR3 comprises 16 residues. Per the germline V gene, CDR1 is LNHNV and CDR2 is YYDKDF (reference sequence). Trimming shortened V by 5 bases and J by 1 base, and 15 bases separated the two germline ends. The CDR3 DNA reads TGTGCCACCAGCGGATCAGGGTCGTTCGCCAAAAACATTCAGTACTTC. Protein product: CATSGSGSFAKNIQYF.

The rearrangement uses TRBV28 and TRBJ1-1; 8 bases match TRBD1. V lost 5 bases and J lost 8; bases outside the gene matches: 10. This CDR3 contains 14 residues. CDR1 is MDHEN, CDR2 SYDVKM, per germline. In nucleotides, the CDR3 is TGTGCCAGCAGTATACGGACAGGGTATACGGAAGCTTTCTTT. It specifies CASSIRTGYTEAFF.

V gene TRBV5-1 combines with J gene TRBJ2-5, with D possibly matching TRBD1 (6 bases). V was shortened by 0 bases and J by 1 base, with 10 bases between the two germline ends. The CDR3 runs to 15 residues. Germline assignment: CDR1 SGHRS and CDR2 YFSETQ. The CDR3 bases are TGCGCCAGCAGCTTGGGACAGGCGATCCAAGAGACCCAGTACTTC. This codes for CASSLGQAIQETQYF.